The 11 T cell receptor beta chains below all came from one sample that was sequenced in a study of response to subunit inactivated influenza vaccine. TCRdb itself ran the RT-PCR reads through MiXCR, one entry per CDR3 protein. The data contain around 790,000 distinct CDR3 sequences, over 20% of them singletons. Sequencing was performed on PBMCs from blood, taken about 5 days after vaccination. These receptors all come from a man aged 45-60 years who received an inactivated influenza vaccine.

This clonotype was seen more than once but under ten times. One end of the junction is discordant with germline, which a read error may explain. CDR3 in amino acids: CASSLDGGTEQFF. The CDR3 DNA reads TGTGCTAGCAGCTTAGATGGAGGGACTGAGCAGTTCTTC. The chain links TRBV7-7 to TRBJ2-1; D is possibly TRBD2 (6 bases). The CDR3 runs 13 residues. Germline V gives CDR1 SSHAT, CDR2 FNYEAQ (reference sequence).

This clonotype was counted many times. The V and J genes are TRBV20-1 and TRBJ2-7; 8 positions agree with TRBD2. The CDR3 totals 14 residues. Germline CDR1 reads DFQATT; CDR2 reads SNEGSKA (reference sequence). The trim removed 3 bases at V and 6 bases at J, leaving 10 bases unmatched. The CDR3 nucleotides read TGCAGTGCTAGTCGGGGAGCGGGGGTTACCGAGCAGTACTTC. Translated, it gives CSASRGAGVTEQYF.

This clonotype was detected only a few times. The chain couples TRBV4-2 to TRBJ2-7, with D perhaps TRBD2 (6 bases). CDR3 length equals 16 residues. V gave up 1 base and J gave up 6 bases, with 19 bases separating them. Germline V gene data show CDR1 as LGHNA and CDR2 as YNFKEQ. Here the CDR3 DNA reads TGTGCCAGCAGCCAAGCTCTAGGAGACGGGAGCTCCGAGCAGTACTTC. As protein: CASSQALGDGSSEQYF.

The rearrangement links TRBV2 to TRBJ2-6; D unresolved. CDR1 is SNHLY, CDR2 FYNNEI, per germline. V was cut by 6 bases and J by 0 bases, with 6 bases left in between. This CDR3 spans 14 amino acids. CDR3 DNA: TGTGCCAGCAGGGCTAGCTCTGGGGCCAACGTCCTGACTTTC. This codes for CASRASSGANVLTF.

This clonotype was counted at least ten times. The J gene is TRBJ1-2, the V gene TRBV4-3, with TRBD1 matching 7 bases. Trimming cost V 0 bases and J 0 bases; bases outside gene matches: 4. Germline V gene data show CDR1 as LGHNA and CDR2 as YSLEER. This CDR3 contains 16 residues. The CDR3 here is CASSQDLGTANYGYTF. DNA of the CDR3: TGCGCCAGCAGCCAAGATCTGGGGACAGCTAACTATGGCTACACCTTC.

The chain carries TRBV20-1 and TRBJ2-3; 10 bases map to TRBD2. CDR1 and CDR2 (germline): DFQATT, SNEGSKA (reference sequence). The CDR3 length is 17 residues. V was pared by 7 bases and J by 2 bases, with 15 bases of the junction left unmatched. The DNA of the CDR3 is TGCAGTGTTCCGGGACTAGCGAATTTAGGTTCCACAGATACGCAGTATTTT. It codes for CSVPGLANLGSTDTQYF.

This clonotype turned up a few times. The chain employs TRBV20-1 and TRBJ2-3; D may match TRBD1 or TRBD2 (5 bases each). V lost 0 bases to trimming and J lost 0 bases, with 13 bases between them. This CDR3 has 16 residues. Germline V gene sequence: CDR1 DFQATT, CDR2 SNEGSKA (reference sequence). Here the CDR3 reads CSARDGDVTSTDTQYF. The CDR3, as DNA: TGCAGTGCTAGAGATGGGGACGTAACTAGCACAGATACGCAGTATTTT.

This clonotype was counted many times. The J gene is TRBJ2-1, the V gene TRBV9; TRBD2 might be the D (5 bases). The germline V gene encodes CDR1 SGDLS and CDR2 YYNGEE. V gave up 0 bases and J gave up 7 bases, with 11 bases separating them. The CDR3 is 14 amino acids. The CDR3 coding sequence is TGTGCCAGCAGCGTAGCGATAGGGAGTAATGAGCAGTTCTTC. Translation: CASSVAIGSNEQFF.

J is TRBJ2-7 and V is TRBV3-1; D tentatively reads TRBD1 or TRBD2 (6 bases each). Germline assignment: CDR1 LGHDT and CDR2 YNNKEL (reference sequence). Deletions cut 1 base from V and 3 bases from J, with 13 bases between. The CDR3 extends over 15 amino acids. CDR3 protein: CASSQGKGGYYEQYF. CDR3 DNA sequence: TGTGCCAGCAGCCAAGGCAAGGGGGGTTACTACGAGCAGTACTTC.

The chain links TRBV9 to TRBJ1-2, with D unclear. V dropped 0 bases and J dropped 2 bases, with 8 bases sitting between them. The CDR3 consists of 14 residues. The germline CDR1 and CDR2 sequences are SGDLS and YYNGEE. CDR3 nucleotide sequence: TGTGCCAGCAGCGTAGGAGGACGGAACTATGGCTACACCTTC. The encoded protein is CASSVGGRNYGYTF.

The chain recombines TRBV29-1 with TRBJ2-3; D call uncertain. The CDR3 totals 14 residues. V lost 4 bases and J lost 1, with 12 bases in between. Germline V lookup: CDR1 SQVTM, CDR2 ANQGSEA. The CDR3 loop reads CSVGVSRGTDTQYF. The DNA of the CDR3 is TGCAGCGTTGGAGTTTCTCGCGGCACAGATACGCAGTATTTT.